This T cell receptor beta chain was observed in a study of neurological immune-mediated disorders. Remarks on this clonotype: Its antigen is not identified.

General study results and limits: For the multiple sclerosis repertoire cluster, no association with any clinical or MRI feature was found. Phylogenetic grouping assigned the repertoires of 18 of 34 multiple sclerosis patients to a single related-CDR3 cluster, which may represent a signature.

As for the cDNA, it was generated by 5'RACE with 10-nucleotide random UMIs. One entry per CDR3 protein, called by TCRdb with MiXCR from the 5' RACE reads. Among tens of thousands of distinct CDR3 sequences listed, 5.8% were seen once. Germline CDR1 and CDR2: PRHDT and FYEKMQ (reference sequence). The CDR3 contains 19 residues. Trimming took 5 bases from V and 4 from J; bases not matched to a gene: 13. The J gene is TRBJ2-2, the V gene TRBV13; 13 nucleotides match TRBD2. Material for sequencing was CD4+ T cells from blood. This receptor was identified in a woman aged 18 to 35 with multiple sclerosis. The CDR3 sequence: CASSRNGLAGVPGTGELFF. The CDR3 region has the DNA TGTGCCAGCAGCCGGAACGGACTAGCGGGAGTTCCTGGCACCGGGGAGCTGTTTTTT.